These 16 T cell receptor beta chains were sequenced from one sample in a study of T cell responses to AZD1222 COVID-19 vaccine (dated by TCRdb to the early 2020s). According to the study, the label for this sample's time point signals: baseline before first vaccination. The library relied on the immunoSEQ multiplex PCR assay. The immuneACCESS repertoire file appears here via TCRdb, limited to in-frame rearrangements. These files lack a portion of the clones; in checked studies, under half of the deficit traces to unresolved V genes, and the cause of the others is not known. In this sample the table shows 100,000 to 150,000 clones, roughly 90% of which occur a single time. Jointly, the top ten make up more than 3.5% of the sample. The specimen comprised peripheral blood, sampled on day 0 of AZD1222 vaccination. All receptors come from an adult in good health.

The V call is TRBV4-2, the J call TRBJ1-2; D may be TRBD1 (6 bases). The CDR3 has 17 amino acids. Per germline, CDR1 LGHNA and CDR2 YNFKEQ. V lost 2 bases to trimming and J lost 2 bases, with 18 bases between them. This CDR3 reads CASSQNEAGAGNYGYTF. DNA of the CDR3: TGTGCCAGCAGCCAAAATGAGGCAGGGGCGGGGAACTATGGCTACACCTTC.

V gene TRBV24-1 combines with J gene TRBJ2-1, with TRBD2 identical over 7 bases. From germline, CDR1 is KGHDR and CDR2 SFDVKD. Trimming cost V 8 bases and J 6 bases; bases outside gene matches: 3. CDR3 length equals 12 residues. The CDR3 DNA follows: TGTGCCACCATTGGGGGGGGCAATGAGCAGTTCTTC. Amino acid sequence: CATIGGGNEQFF.

This chain links TRBV30 with TRBJ2-2, with D hard to call. The germline V gene has CDR1 GTSNPN and CDR2 SVGIG (reference sequence). V lost 0 bases and J 6 bases, leaving 8 bases between the germline ends. The CDR3 length is 13 residues. The CDR3 DNA follows: TGTGCCTGGAGTGTCCTGTTGCCCGGGGAGCTGTTTTTT. Its translation is CAWSVLLPGELFF.

The chain is built from TRBV5-6 and TRBJ1-3, with D unclear. Germline CDR1 SGHDT, CDR2 YYEEEE. Between the trimmed V and J ends, which lost 4 bases and 0 bases, there was a span of 8 bases. This CDR3 is 14 amino acids long. In DNA, the CDR3 is TGTGCCAGCAGCCCGGCCCTCTCTGGAAACACCATATATTTT. Protein: CASSPALSGNTIYF.

This chain connects TRBV27 to TRBJ1-6, with TRBD1 identical over 8 bases. Trimming took 3 bases from V and 8 from J; bases not matched to a gene: 6. CDR3 length equals 15 residues. Looked up from germline, CDR1 is MNHEY and CDR2 is SMNVEV (reference sequence). This chain's CDR3 is CASSFGDRRHSPLHF. The CDR3 bases are TGTGCCAGCAGTTTTGGGGACAGGAGACATTCACCCCTCCACTTT.

The chain links TRBV5-4 to TRBJ2-1; the D is unclear. CDR3 size: 17 residues. V dropped 4 bases and J dropped 4 bases, with 21 bases sitting between them. Germline lookup yields CDR1 SGHNT and CDR2 YYREEE (reference sequence). In nucleotides, the CDR3 is TGTGCCAGCAGCCCACGCTCTCGTAGTTCCGGTTACAATGAGCAGTTCTTC. Its protein is CASSPRSRSSGYNEQFF.

This rearrangement joins TRBV10-1 to TRBJ2-1; 7 nucleotides match TRBD2. J gave up 0 bases and V 1 base, and 9 bases lay outside the gene matches. The CDR3 loop spans 18 amino acids. Germline V gives CDR1 WNHNN, CDR2 SYGVQD (reference sequence). CDR3 residues: CASSELGLAASSYNEQFF. The CDR3 coding sequence is TGCGCCAGCAGTGAGTTGGGTCTAGCGGCGAGCTCCTACAATGAGCAGTTCTTC.

This clone was seen only once. The rearrangement links TRBV10-3 to TRBJ1-2; 9 bases are shared with TRBD1. The CDR3 spans 14 residues. J lost 11 bases, V lost 7 bases, and 14 bases had no gene match. Germline CDR1 ENHRY, CDR2 SYGVKD. The CDR3 DNA is TGTGCCATCAACGACCGGGACAGGGCACTAGTATACACCTTC. This translates into CAINDRDRALVYTF.

The rearrangement joins TRBV19 to TRBJ1-3; 7 positions agree with TRBD1. Per the germline V gene, CDR1 is LNHDA and CDR2 is SQIVND (reference sequence). V lost 8 bases to trimming and J lost 0 bases; unmatched junction nucleotides: 1. The CDR3 is 13 amino acids. The DNA for the CDR3 is TGTGCCAGTGGGGACAGCTCTGGAAACACCATATATTTT. As protein: CASGDSSGNTIYF.

In nucleotides, the CDR3 is TGTGCCAGCAGCTGGGGACAGGGAAACTATGGCTACACCTTC. Amino acid sequence: CASSWGQGNYGYTF. This chain uses TRBV11-2 with TRBJ1-2, with 9 bases aligning to TRBD1. This CDR3 is 14 amino acids long. V lost 4 bases to trimming and J lost 2 bases; unmatched junction nucleotides: 2. Germline V gene sequence: CDR1 SGHAT, CDR2 FQNNGV.

The chain links TRBV2 to TRBJ2-3, with D maybe TRBD1 (5 bases). Deletions cut 7 bases from V and 0 bases from J, with 17 bases between. The CDR3 is 16 residues long. Germline V gives CDR1 SNHLY, CDR2 FYNNEI. The DNA of the CDR3 is TGTGCCAGCATGGATGGGGCGCGGTGGAGCACAGATACGCAGTATTTT. It is translated as CASMDGARWSTDTQYF.

The rearrangement joins TRBV9 to TRBJ2-3; D is unclear. The germline CDR1 and CDR2 sequences are SGDLS and YYNGEE. With 0 bases removed from V and 0 bases from J, the gap between germline ends came to 5 bases. The CDR3 contains 14 residues. In nucleotides, the CDR3 is TGTGCCAGCAGCGTAGTAGGTAGCACAGATACGCAGTATTTT. Amino acids: CASSVVGSTDTQYF.

This rearrangement joins TRBV30 to TRBJ1-5; D is ambiguous. The CDR3 loop spans 13 amino acids. With 2 bases removed from V and 3 bases from J, the gap between germline ends came to 8 bases. Germline assignment: CDR1 GTSNPN and CDR2 SVGIG (reference sequence). DNA for the CDR3: TGTGCCTGGAGTATTGGGGACAATCAGCCCCAGCATTTT. This translates into CAWSIGDNQPQHF.

This clone was observed once. The genes are TRBV27 and TRBJ2-7, with TRBD1 as a possible D gene (5 bases). The CDR3 runs 14 residues. Germline V gives CDR1 MNHEY, CDR2 SMNVEV (reference sequence). V dropped 6 bases and J dropped 12 bases, with 24 bases sitting between them. CDR3 DNA sequence: TGTGCCAGCAGGATGGACATTAAGGACCAAGCACGGTACTTC. It codes for CASRMDIKDQARYF.

J is TRBJ2-5 and V is TRBV6-5; 12 nucleotides match TRBD2. The germline V gene encodes CDR1 MNHEY and CDR2 SVGAGI. The CDR3 is 15 residues long. Trimming removed 2 bases from V and 5 bases from J; junction bases left unmatched: 3. CDR3 amino acids: CASSYGLAGGETQYF. DNA of the CDR3: TGTGCCAGCAGTTACGGGCTAGCGGGGGGGGAGACCCAGTACTTC.

The chain combines TRBV24-1 with TRBJ1-2; D gene uncertain. Germline loops: CDR1 KGHDR, CDR2 SFDVKD. This CDR3 region has 12 residues. The ends were cut back, 1 base at V and 6 bases at J, with 5 bases in the middle. DNA for the CDR3: TGTGCCACCAGTGATTTTAGCCATGGCTACACCTTC. Translation gives CATSDFSHGYTF.